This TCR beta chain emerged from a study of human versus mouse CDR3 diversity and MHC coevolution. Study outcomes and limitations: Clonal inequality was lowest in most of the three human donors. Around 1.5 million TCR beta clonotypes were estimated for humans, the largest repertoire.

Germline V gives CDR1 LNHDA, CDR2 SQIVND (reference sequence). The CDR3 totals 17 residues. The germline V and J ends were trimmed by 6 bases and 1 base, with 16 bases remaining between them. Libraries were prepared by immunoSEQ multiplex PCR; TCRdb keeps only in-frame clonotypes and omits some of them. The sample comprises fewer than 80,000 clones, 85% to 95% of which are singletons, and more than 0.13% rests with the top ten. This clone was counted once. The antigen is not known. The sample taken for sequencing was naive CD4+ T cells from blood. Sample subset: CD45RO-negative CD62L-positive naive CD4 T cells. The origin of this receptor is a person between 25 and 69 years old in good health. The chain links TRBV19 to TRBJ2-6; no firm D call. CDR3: CASSSPPLASGANVLTF. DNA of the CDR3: TGTGCCAGTAGCTCCCCCCCGCTCGCGTCTGGGGCCAACGTCCTGACTTTC.